Described below is a single TCR beta chain sequence and its context. Its specificity is unknown. Germline V gene data show CDR1 as MGHRA and CDR2 as YSYEKL. The CDR3 sequence is 14 residues long. The V and J ends lost 4 bases and 3 bases respectively, with 11 bases between them. The data were taken from a study of cytomegalovirus exposure and HLA in healthy donors. The study, taken as a whole, reports: As a later analysis showed, a missense DCLRE1C variant was linked to trimming of TCR beta V- and J-genes. Most TCR sequences were uncommon, yet certain public TCRs appeared in many donors.

Both 60 Vbeta primers and 13 Jbeta primers went into the PCR. The method was immunoSEQ multiplex PCR; TCRdb's version includes in-frame clones alone and lacks a portion of them. There are more than 85,000 clones in the sample; over 75% occur only once, and roughly 1.9% lies in the top ten. Sequenced material: PBMCs. The TCR was taken from a boy younger than 18 in good health and CMV-seronegative. This chain links TRBV4-1 with TRBJ2-3; no clear D. The CDR3 protein is CASSLRPETDTQYF. The DNA for the CDR3 is TGCGCCAGCAGCCTTCGGCCGGAGACAGATACGCAGTATTTT.